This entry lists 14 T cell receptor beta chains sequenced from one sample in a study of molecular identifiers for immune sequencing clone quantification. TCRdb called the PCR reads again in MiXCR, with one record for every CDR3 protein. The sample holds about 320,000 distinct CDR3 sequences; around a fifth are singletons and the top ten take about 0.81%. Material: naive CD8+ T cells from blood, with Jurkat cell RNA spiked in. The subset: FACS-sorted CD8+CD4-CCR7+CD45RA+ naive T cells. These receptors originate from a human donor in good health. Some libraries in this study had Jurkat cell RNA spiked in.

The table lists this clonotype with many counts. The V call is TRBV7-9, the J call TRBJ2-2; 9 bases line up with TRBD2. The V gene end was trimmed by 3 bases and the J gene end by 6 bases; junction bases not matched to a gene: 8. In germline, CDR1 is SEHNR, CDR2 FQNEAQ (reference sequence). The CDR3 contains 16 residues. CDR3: CASSFNQAGGSGELFF. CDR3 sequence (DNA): TGTGCCAGCAGCTTTAATCAAGCGGGGGGATCCGGGGAGCTGTTTTTT.

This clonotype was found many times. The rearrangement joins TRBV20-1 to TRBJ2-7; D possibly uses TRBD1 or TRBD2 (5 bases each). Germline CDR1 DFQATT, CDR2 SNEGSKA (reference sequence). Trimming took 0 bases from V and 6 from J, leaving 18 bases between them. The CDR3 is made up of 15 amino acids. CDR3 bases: TGCAGTGCTAGAGATTGGAGGACAAGCAGGGCCGAGCAGTACTTC. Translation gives CSARDWRTSRAEQYF.

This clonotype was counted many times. Written as DNA, the CDR3 is TGTGCCAGCAGCCAAGGGGTACGGGAGACGAACACCGGGGAGCTGTTTTTT. Amino acid sequence: CASSQGVRETNTGELFF. The genes are TRBV14 and TRBJ2-2, with D tentatively TRBD2 (6 bases). Germline-derived CDR1 and CDR2 are SGHDN and FVKESK. The V and J ends lost 1 base and 0 bases respectively, with 12 bases between them. The CDR3 is made up of 17 amino acids. The full variable domain, in which reference TRBV14 and TRBJ2-2 provide the parts outside the CDR3, is EAGVTQFPSHSVIEKGQTVTLRCDPISGHDNLYWYRRVMGKEIKFLLHFVKESKQDESGMPNNRFLAERTGGTYSTLKVQPAELEDSGVYFCASSQGVRETNTGELFFGEGSRLTVL.

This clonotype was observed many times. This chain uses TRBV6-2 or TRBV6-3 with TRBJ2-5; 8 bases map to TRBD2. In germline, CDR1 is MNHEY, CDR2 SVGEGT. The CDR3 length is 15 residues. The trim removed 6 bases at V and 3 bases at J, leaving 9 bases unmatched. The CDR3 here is CASSLSPGGEETQYF. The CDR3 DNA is TGTGCCAGCAGCTTGTCCCCGGGAGGGGAAGAGACCCAGTACTTC.

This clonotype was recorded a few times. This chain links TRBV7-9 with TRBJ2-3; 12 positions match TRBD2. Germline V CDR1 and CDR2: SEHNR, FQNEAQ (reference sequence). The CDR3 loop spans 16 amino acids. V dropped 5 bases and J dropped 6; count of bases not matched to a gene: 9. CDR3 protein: CASSAPTSGSQDTQYF. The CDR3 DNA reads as TGTGCCAGCAGCGCACCGACTAGCGGGAGTCAGGATACGCAGTATTTT.

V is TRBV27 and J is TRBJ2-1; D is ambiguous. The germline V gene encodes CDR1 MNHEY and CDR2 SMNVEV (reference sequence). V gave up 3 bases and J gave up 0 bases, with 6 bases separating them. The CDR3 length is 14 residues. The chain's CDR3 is CASSFRTSYNEQFF. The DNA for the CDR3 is TGTGCCAGCAGTTTCCGGACCTCCTACAATGAGCAGTTCTTC.

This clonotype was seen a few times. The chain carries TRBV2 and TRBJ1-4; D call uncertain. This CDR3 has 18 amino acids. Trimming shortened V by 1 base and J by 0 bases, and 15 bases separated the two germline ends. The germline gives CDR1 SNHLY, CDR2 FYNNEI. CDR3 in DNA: TGTGCCAGCAGTGAAGAGGTGGCCGGATCGGCAACTAATGAAAAACTGTTTTTT. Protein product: CASSEEVAGSATNEKLFF. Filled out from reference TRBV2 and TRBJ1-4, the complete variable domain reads EPEVTQTPSHQVTQMGQEVILRCVPISNHLYFYWYRQILGQKVEFLVSFYNNEISEKSEIFDDQFSVERPDGSNFTLKIRSTKLEDSAMYFCASSEEVAGSATNEKLFFGSGTQLSVL.

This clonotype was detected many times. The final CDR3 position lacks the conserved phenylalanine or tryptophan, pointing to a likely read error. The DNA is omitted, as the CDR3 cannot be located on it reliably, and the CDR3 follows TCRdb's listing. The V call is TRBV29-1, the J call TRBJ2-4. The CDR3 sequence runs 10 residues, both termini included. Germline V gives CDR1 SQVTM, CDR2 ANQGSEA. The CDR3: CSVEIPARSS.

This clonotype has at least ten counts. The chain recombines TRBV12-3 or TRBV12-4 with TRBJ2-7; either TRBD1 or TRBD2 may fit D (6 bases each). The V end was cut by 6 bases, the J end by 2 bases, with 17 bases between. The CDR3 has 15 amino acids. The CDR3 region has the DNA TGTGCCAGCAGCTTCGGAGCAAGGGGGGCCTACGAGCAGTACTTC. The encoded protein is CASSFGARGAYEQYF.

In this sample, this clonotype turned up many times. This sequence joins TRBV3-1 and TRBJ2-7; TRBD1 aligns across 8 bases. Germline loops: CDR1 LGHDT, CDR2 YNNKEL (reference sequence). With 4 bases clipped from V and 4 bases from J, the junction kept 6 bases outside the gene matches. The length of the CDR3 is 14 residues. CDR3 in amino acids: CASSPTGVGYEQYF. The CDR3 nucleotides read TGTGCCAGCAGCCCGACAGGGGTTGGTTACGAGCAGTACTTC.

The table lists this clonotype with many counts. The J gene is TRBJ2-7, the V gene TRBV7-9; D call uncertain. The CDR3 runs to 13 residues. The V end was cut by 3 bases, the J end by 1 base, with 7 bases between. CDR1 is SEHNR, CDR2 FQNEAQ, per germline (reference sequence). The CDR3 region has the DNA TGTGCCAGCAGCTTTACCGAGTCCTACGAGCAGTACTTC. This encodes CASSFTESYEQYF.

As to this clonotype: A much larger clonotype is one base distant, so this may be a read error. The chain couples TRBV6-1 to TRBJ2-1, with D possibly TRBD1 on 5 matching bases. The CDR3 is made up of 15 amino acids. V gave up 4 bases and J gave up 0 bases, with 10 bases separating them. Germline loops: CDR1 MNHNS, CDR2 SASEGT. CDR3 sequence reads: CASSGRQSSYNEQFF. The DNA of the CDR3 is TGTGCCAGCAGTGGTAGACAGAGCTCCTACAATGAGCAGTTCTTC.

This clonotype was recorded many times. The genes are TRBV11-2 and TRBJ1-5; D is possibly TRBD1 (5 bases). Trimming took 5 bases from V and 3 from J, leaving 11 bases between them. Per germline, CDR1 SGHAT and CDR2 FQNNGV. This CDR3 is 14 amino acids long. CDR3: CASSPSGLNQPQHF. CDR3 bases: TGTGCCAGCAGCCCATCAGGGCTCAATCAGCCCCAGCATTTT.

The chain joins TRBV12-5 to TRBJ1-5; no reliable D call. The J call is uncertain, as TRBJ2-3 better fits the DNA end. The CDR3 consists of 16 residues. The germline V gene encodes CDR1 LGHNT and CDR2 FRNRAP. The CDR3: CASGLATVNSNQPQYF. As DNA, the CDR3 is TGTGCTAGTGGTTTGGCCACAGTAAATAGCAATCAGCCCCAGTATTTT.